A single sample is the source of the 11 T cell receptor beta chains below, sequenced in a study of blood T cell repertoires in COVID-19. TCRdb's table, derived via immunoSEQ multiplex PCR, lists solely in-frame clones and lacks some. The sample contains roughly 100,000 clones, around 87% of which appear only once. Source material: peripheral blood. The receptors stem from a man aged 45-60 years with active or convalescent COVID-19.

This chain connects TRBV6-1 to TRBJ2-3, with TRBD1 identical over 7 bases. The CDR3 has 15 amino acids. CDR1 and CDR2 (germline): MNHNS, SASEGT. J lost 1 base, V lost 3 bases, and 4 bases had no gene match. The chain's CDR3 is CASSETGPGTDTQYF. The DNA for the CDR3 is TGTGCCAGCAGTGAGACAGGGCCTGGCACAGATACGCAGTATTTT.

The J gene is TRBJ1-2, the V gene TRBV28, with TRBD1 matching 11 bases. Germline loops: CDR1 MDHEN, CDR2 SYDVKM. This CDR3 is 18 amino acids long. The V and J ends lost 1 base and 4 bases, in that order; junction bases with no gene match: 11. This CDR3 is CASSLSGGTGGGSYGYTF. For the CDR3, the DNA is TGTGCCAGCAGTTTATCGGGGGGGACAGGGGGTGGAAGCTATGGCTACACCTTC.

This rearrangement joins TRBV5-1 to TRBJ2-3; TRBD2 is a possible D gene (6 bases). Trimming took off 1 base at V and 5 bases at J, with 14 bases between the two ends. Germline loops: CDR1 SGHRS, CDR2 YFSETQ. The CDR3 extends over 15 amino acids. The CDR3 loop reads CASSLTRLVGDTQYF. DNA of the CDR3: TGCGCCAGCAGCTTGACCAGACTAGTTGGAGATACGCAGTATTTT.

The rearrangement uses TRBV5-1 and TRBJ1-1, with D uncertain. This CDR3 region has 14 residues. Per the germline V gene, CDR1 is SGHRS and CDR2 is YFSETQ. Trimming removed 1 base from V and 5 bases from J, with 12 bases in between. The CDR3 protein is CASSLRERETEAFF. CDR3 DNA sequence: TGCGCCAGCAGCTTGCGTGAGAGGGAGACTGAAGCTTTCTTT.

The V and J genes are TRBV7-2 and TRBJ1-3; weak D call: TRBD1 (6 bases). This CDR3 comprises 17 residues. Germline V CDR1 and CDR2: SGHTA, FQGNSA. V was trimmed by 1 base and J by 1 base, leaving 14 bases between them. CDR3 residues: CASSLGGGGRSGNTIYF. CDR3 coding DNA: TGTGCCAGCAGCTTAGGAGGGGGAGGGAGATCTGGAAACACCATATATTTT.

This chain connects TRBV5-1 to TRBJ2-5; 10 bases fit TRBD2. V trimming: 7 bases; J trimming: 5 bases; junction bases outside the gene matches: 8. Germline assignment: CDR1 SGHRS and CDR2 YFSETQ. This CDR3 comprises 14 residues. The CDR3: CASRTSGGGETQYF. In DNA, the CDR3 is TGCGCCAGCCGAACCAGCGGGGGGGGTGAGACCCAGTACTTC.

This chain joins TRBV14 and TRBJ2-2, with 8 positions matching TRBD2. The germline V gene has CDR1 SGHDN and CDR2 FVKESK. This CDR3 is built from 17 residues. With V trimmed by 4 bases and J by 4 bases, 11 bases remained unmatched. The CDR3: CASSRNGGDGGTGELFF. The CDR3 DNA is TGTGCCAGCAGCCGAAACGGGGGGGACGGAGGCACCGGGGAGCTGTTTTTT.

The CDR3 spells CASSFSGRTDTQYF. The CDR3 region has the DNA TGTGCCAGCAGCTTTAGCGGGCGCACAGATACGCAGTATTTT. The gene calls are TRBV7-8 and TRBJ2-3, with 7 bases lining up with TRBD2. Trimming removed 3 bases from V and 1 base from J; junction bases left unmatched: 1. The length of the CDR3 is 14 residues. Germline CDR1 reads SGHVS; CDR2 reads FQNEAQ.

A few counts support this clone. The rearrangement uses TRBV7-7 and TRBJ2-2, with TRBD2 as a possible D gene (6 bases). V was pared by 1 base and J by 2 bases, with 17 bases between. Per germline, CDR1 SSHAT and CDR2 FNYEAQ (reference sequence). This CDR3 is built from 18 residues. For the CDR3, the DNA is TGTGCCAGCAGCTTAGAGGCCCGGGGGTGGGCTAACACCGGGGAGCTGTTTTTT. This codes for CASSLEARGWANTGELFF.

V usage is TRBV19 and J usage is TRBJ2-1, with D unclear. Germline-derived CDR1 and CDR2 are LNHDA and SQIVND (reference sequence). Trimming took off 6 bases at V and 7 bases at J, with 7 bases between the two ends. This CDR3 contains 11 residues. The CDR3 DNA reads TGTGCCAGTAGCGGGTTAAATGAGCAGTTCTTC. This gives the protein CASSGLNEQFF.

The genes are TRBV3-1 (or the pseudogene TRBV3-2) and TRBJ1-2, with 8 bases aligning to TRBD1. This CDR3 region has 14 residues. From germline, CDR1 is LGHDT and CDR2 YNNKEL (reference sequence). J gave up 3 bases and V 4 bases, and 4 bases lay outside the gene matches. The CDR3, as DNA: TGTGCCAGCAGCCCCCGGGACAGGCACTATGGCTACACCTTC. It codes for CASSPRDRHYGYTF.